This T cell receptor beta chain came from a study of graft-versus-host responses after intestinal transplantation. Across the whole study: The study gave all recipients anti-thymocyte globulin induction, then tacrolimus and steroids for 2 to 3 years.

V was clipped by 0 bases and J by 5 bases, with 13 bases between them. The CDR3 has 15 amino acids. Germline V CDR1 and CDR2: SNHLY, FYNNEI. General study points: GvH clones appeared in recipient marrow, some first in ileum or blood.

Remarks on this clone: What it binds is unknown.

Clones were sequenced by immunoSEQ multiplex PCR, and TCRdb holds only the in-frame ones, with some missing. This table has approximately 49,000 clones, approximately 88% appearing once. The chain recombines TRBV2 with TRBJ2-5; possible D gene TRBD1, 5 bases. The sequenced sample was unstimulated CD4+ T cells sorted from spleen or lymph node cells, obtained before transplant. The TCR comes from a human donor who was the organ donor for an intestinal transplant. This CDR3 reads CASSEALAGWETQYF. The CDR3 bases are TGTGCCAGCAGTGAAGCGCTGGCAGGGTGGGAGACCCAGTACTTC. The variable domain in full, completed from reference TRBV2 and TRBJ2-5, reads EPEVTQTPSHQVTQMGQEVILRCVPISNHLYFYWYRQILGQKVEFLVSFYNNEISEKSEIFDDQFSVERPDGSNFTLKIRSTKLEDSAMYFCASSEALAGWETQYFGPGTRLLVL.